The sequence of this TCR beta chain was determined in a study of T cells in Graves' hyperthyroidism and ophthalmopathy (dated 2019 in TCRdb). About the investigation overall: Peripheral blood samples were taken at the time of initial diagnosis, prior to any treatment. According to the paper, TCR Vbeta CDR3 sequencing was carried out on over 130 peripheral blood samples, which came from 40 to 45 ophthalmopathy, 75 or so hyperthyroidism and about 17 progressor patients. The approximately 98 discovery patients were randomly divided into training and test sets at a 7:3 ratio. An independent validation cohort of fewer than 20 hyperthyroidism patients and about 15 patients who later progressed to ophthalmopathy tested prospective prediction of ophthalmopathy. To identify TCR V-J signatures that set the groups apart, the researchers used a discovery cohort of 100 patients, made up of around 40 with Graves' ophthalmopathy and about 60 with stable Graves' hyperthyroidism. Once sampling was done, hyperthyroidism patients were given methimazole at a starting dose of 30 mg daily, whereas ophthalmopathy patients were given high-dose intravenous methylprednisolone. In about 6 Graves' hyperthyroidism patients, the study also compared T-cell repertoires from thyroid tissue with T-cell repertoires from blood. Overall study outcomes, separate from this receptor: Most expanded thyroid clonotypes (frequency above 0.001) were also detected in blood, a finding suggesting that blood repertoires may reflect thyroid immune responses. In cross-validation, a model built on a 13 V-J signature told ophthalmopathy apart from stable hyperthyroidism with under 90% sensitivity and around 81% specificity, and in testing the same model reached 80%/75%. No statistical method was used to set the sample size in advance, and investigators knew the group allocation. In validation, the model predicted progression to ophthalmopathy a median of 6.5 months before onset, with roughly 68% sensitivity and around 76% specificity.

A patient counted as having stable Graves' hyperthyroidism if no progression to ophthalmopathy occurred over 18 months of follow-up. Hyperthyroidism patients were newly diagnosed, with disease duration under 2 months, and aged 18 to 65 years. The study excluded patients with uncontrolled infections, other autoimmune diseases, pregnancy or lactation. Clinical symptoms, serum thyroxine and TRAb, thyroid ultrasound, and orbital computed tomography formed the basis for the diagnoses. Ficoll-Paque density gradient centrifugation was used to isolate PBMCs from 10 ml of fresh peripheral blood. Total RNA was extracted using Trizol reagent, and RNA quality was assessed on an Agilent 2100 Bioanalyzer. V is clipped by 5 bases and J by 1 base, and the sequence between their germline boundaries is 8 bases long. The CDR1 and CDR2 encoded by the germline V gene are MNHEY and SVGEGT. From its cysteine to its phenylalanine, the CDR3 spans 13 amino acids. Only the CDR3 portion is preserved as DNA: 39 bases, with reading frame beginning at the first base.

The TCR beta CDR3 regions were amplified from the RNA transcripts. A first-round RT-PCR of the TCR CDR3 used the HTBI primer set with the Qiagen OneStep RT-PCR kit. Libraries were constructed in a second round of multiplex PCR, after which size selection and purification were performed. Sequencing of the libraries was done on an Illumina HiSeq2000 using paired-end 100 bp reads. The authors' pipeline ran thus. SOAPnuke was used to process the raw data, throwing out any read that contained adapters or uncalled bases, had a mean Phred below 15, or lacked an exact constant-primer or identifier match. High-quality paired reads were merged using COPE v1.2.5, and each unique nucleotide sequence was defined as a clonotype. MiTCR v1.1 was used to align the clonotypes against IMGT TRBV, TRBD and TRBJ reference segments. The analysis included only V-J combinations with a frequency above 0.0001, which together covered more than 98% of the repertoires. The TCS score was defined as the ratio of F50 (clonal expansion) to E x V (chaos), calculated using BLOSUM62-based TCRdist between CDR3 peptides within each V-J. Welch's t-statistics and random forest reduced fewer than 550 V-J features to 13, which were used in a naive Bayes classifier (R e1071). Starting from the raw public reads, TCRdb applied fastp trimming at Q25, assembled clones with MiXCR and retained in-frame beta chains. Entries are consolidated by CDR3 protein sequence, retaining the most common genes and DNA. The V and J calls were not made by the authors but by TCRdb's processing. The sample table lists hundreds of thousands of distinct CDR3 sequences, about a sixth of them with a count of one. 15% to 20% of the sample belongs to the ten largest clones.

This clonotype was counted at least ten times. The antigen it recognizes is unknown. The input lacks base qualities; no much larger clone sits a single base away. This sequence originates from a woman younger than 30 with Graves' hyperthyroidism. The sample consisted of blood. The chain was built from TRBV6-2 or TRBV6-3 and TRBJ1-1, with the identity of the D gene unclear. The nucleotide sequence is TGTGCCAGCAGTAACACAAGGAACACTGAAGCTTTCTTT. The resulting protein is CASSNTRNTEAFF.